The rows below give T cell receptor beta chains drawn from one sample of a study of cytomegalovirus exposure and HLA in healthy donors. Clones were read by immunoSEQ multiplex PCR, and TCRdb kept only the in-frame ones, dropping some. The sample carries more than 110,000 clones, 80% recorded once. Specimen: PBMCs. Source of these receptors: a male donor in good health and CMV-seropositive. CDR3s include the opening cysteine and the closing phenylalanine or tryptophan. Each record gives: CDR3 DNA, CDR3 protein, clone size, D gene, V gene, J gene. The D gene is left open where the match is weak. Not all rows give a size; the values are once, few, many and, for expanded clones, a class.

cdr3_nt: TGTGCCAGCAGCTTTGCTAGCGGGAGCACAGATACGCAGTATTTT
cdr3_aa: CASSFASGSTDTQYF
clone_size: -
d_call: TRBD2
v_call: TRBV7-2
j_call: TRBJ2-3

cdr3_nt: TGTGCCTGGGAGGTAGGGACAGCTGCAACTAATGAAAAACTGTTTTTT
cdr3_aa: CAWEVGTAATNEKLFF
clone_size: -
d_call: TRBD1
v_call: TRBV30
j_call: TRBJ1-4

cdr3_nt: TGTGCCAGCAGCTTGTCGTTGGGTAGGGGTAAGGACTACACCTTC
cdr3_aa: CASSLSLGRGKDYTF
clone_size: -
d_call: -
v_call: TRBV7-9
j_call: TRBJ1-2

cdr3_nt: TGTGCCAGCAGTGAGGAAGCGGATGGGGCAGATACGCAGTATTTT
cdr3_aa: CASSEEADGADTQYF
clone_size: -
d_call: -
v_call: TRBV6-4
j_call: TRBJ2-3

cdr3_nt: TGTGCCAGCAGCTTAGGAGGGGGCAGGGGCAATCAGCCCCAGCATTTT
cdr3_aa: CASSLGGGRGNQPQHF
clone_size: -
d_call: TRBD1
v_call: TRBV7-8
j_call: TRBJ1-5

cdr3_nt: TGCGCCAGCAGCTTGGTGGTCGCGGGCCAAGAGACCCAGTACTTC
cdr3_aa: CASSLVVAGQETQYF
clone_size: few
d_call: -
v_call: TRBV5-1
j_call: TRBJ2-5

cdr3_nt: TGTGCCAGCAGCCCTCCTAGGGGGCCATACAATGAGCAGTTCTTC
cdr3_aa: CASSPPRGPYNEQFF
clone_size: -
d_call: TRBD1
v_call: TRBV7-2
j_call: TRBJ2-1

cdr3_nt: TGTGCCAGCAGCGTAGCAGGGGGCCTAAACACTGAAGCTTTCTTT
cdr3_aa: CASSVAGGLNTEAFF
clone_size: -
d_call: TRBD1
v_call: TRBV9
j_call: TRBJ1-1

cdr3_nt: TGTGCTAGCAGCCCCACACAGGGGAGCACTGAAGCTTTCTTT
cdr3_aa: CASSPTQGSTEAFF
clone_size: -
d_call: TRBD1
v_call: TRBV7-7
j_call: TRBJ1-1

cdr3_nt: TGTGCCAGCAGTGAAGCGGCAGGGGCGGTAGAGACCCAGTACTTC
cdr3_aa: CASSEAAGAVETQYF
clone_size: -
d_call: -
v_call: TRBV25-1
j_call: TRBJ2-5

cdr3_nt: TGTGCCAGCAGCGTAACAGGGGGCGTCGGCACTGAAGCTTTCTTT
cdr3_aa: CASSVTGGVGTEAFF
clone_size: -
d_call: TRBD1
v_call: TRBV9
j_call: TRBJ1-1

cdr3_nt: TGTGCCAGCAGCCAAAGAGGAAGCTCGATTAATGAAAAACTGTTTTTT
cdr3_aa: CASSQRGSSINEKLFF
clone_size: -
d_call: -
v_call: TRBV7-8
j_call: TRBJ1-4

cdr3_nt: TGTGCCAGTAGTATAGCGAAGGGCTCGGGGGAAAAACTGTTTTTT
cdr3_aa: CASSIAKGSGEKLFF
clone_size: -
d_call: -
v_call: TRBV19
j_call: TRBJ1-4

cdr3_nt: TGTGCCACCAGCAGAGATCCGGGACTAGTATACCCTAACTTC
cdr3_aa: CATSRDPGLVYPNF
clone_size: -
d_call: TRBD2
v_call: TRBV15
j_call: TRBJ2-5

cdr3_nt: TGTGCCAGCAGCTTAACGGGACTAGCGAGGAATGAGCAGTTCTTC
cdr3_aa: CASSLTGLARNEQFF
clone_size: -
d_call: TRBD2
v_call: TRBV7-3
j_call: TRBJ2-1

cdr3_nt: TGTGCCAGCAGCTTACTCGGGACTAGCGGGATGTACAATGAGCAGTTCTTC
cdr3_aa: CASSLLGTSGMYNEQFF
clone_size: -
d_call: TRBD2
v_call: TRBV7-6
j_call: TRBJ2-1

cdr3_nt: TGCGCCAGCAGCCAAGGACAGCCTAATGAAAAACTGTTTTTT
cdr3_aa: CASSQGQPNEKLFF
clone_size: -
d_call: -
v_call: TRBV5-1
j_call: TRBJ1-4

cdr3_nt: TGTGCCAGCAGCGTTAGCGGTTCCTACGAGCAGTACTTC
cdr3_aa: CASSVSGSYEQYF
clone_size: -
d_call: -
v_call: TRBV9
j_call: TRBJ2-7

cdr3_nt: TGTGCCAGCAGCTTAGCGGCAGGGGGCTTCGATCAAGAGACCCAGTACTTC
cdr3_aa: CASSLAAGGFDQETQYF
clone_size: -
d_call: TRBD1
v_call: TRBV7-9
j_call: TRBJ2-5

cdr3_nt: TGTGCCAGTAGCGGACAGGGCTCCTACGAGCAGTACTTC
cdr3_aa: CASSGQGSYEQYF
clone_size: -
d_call: TRBD1
v_call: TRBV19
j_call: TRBJ2-7

cdr3_nt: TGTGCCAGCAGTCAGGAAAGGCAAGAGACCCAGTACTTC
cdr3_aa: CASSQERQETQYF
clone_size: -
d_call: -
v_call: TRBV2
j_call: TRBJ2-5

cdr3_nt: TGTGCCAGCAGCCCGAATACAGGGGGTGCGCGTTATGAGCAGTTCTTC
cdr3_aa: CASSPNTGGARYEQFF
clone_size: -
d_call: TRBD1
v_call: TRBV11-1
j_call: TRBJ2-1

cdr3_nt: TGTGCCAGCAGGGGGAGATCTGGGGCCAACGTCCTGACTTTC
cdr3_aa: CASRGRSGANVLTF
clone_size: once
d_call: -
v_call: TRBV7-9
j_call: TRBJ2-6

cdr3_nt: TGTGCCAGCCCTCGTCCAGGGGGTAACACCGGGGAGCTGTTTTTT
cdr3_aa: CASPRPGGNTGELFF
clone_size: -
d_call: TRBD1
v_call: TRBV19
j_call: TRBJ2-2

cdr3_nt: TGTGCCAGCAGCCCAGACTGGCGGAGCACAGATACGCAGTATTTT
cdr3_aa: CASSPDWRSTDTQYF
clone_size: -
d_call: -
v_call: TRBV9
j_call: TRBJ2-3

cdr3_nt: TGCGCCAGCAGTTCAGGCACTAGTATGGGGACAGATGAGCAGTTCTTC
cdr3_aa: CASSSGTSMGTDEQFF
clone_size: -
d_call: TRBD1
v_call: TRBV5-1
j_call: TRBJ2-1

cdr3_nt: TGTGCCAGCAGTTTTGCGTGGGGAGGCAATCAGCCCCAGCATTTT
cdr3_aa: CASSFAWGGNQPQHF
clone_size: -
d_call: -
v_call: TRBV27
j_call: TRBJ1-5

cdr3_nt: TGTGCCAGCAGCGCCCGGACTAGTCCCCTCTTATCCTACGAGCAGTACTTC
cdr3_aa: CASSARTSPLLSYEQYF
clone_size: -
d_call: TRBD2
v_call: TRBV7-9
j_call: TRBJ2-7

cdr3_nt: TGTGCCAGCAGTTACGAGTTGGAGGCGAACACCGGGGAGCTGTTTTTT
cdr3_aa: CASSYELEANTGELFF
clone_size: -
d_call: -
v_call: TRBV6-5
j_call: TRBJ2-2

cdr3_nt: TGTGCCAGCAGCCCCTCGGGACTAGGGAAGGGCGAGACCCAGTACTTC
cdr3_aa: CASSPSGLGKGETQYF
clone_size: -
d_call: TRBD2
v_call: TRBV9
j_call: TRBJ2-5

cdr3_nt: TGTGCCAGCAGCCTCCGCGGGGGGGCCTACAATGAGCAGTTCTTC
cdr3_aa: CASSLRGGAYNEQFF
clone_size: -
d_call: TRBD2
v_call: TRBV7-3
j_call: TRBJ2-1

cdr3_nt: TGTTCCAGCAGCTTTCCAGGGGACACTGAAGCTTTCTTT
cdr3_aa: CSSSFPGDTEAFF
clone_size: once
d_call: -
v_call: TRBV7-9
j_call: TRBJ1-1

cdr3_nt: TGTGCCTGGAATAGTATCTTATCTGAAAAACTGTTTTTT
cdr3_aa: CAWNSILSEKLFF
clone_size: -
d_call: -
v_call: TRBV30
j_call: TRBJ1-4

cdr3_nt: TGTGCCAGCAGCCCGACAATTTTGGGTGAAGCTTTCTTT
cdr3_aa: CASSPTILGEAFF
clone_size: -
d_call: -
v_call: TRBV7-6
j_call: TRBJ1-1

cdr3_nt: TGCGCCAGCAGCTTGGCCGGAGATACGCAGTATTTT
cdr3_aa: CASSLAGDTQYF
clone_size: -
d_call: -
v_call: TRBV5-1
j_call: TRBJ2-3

cdr3_nt: TGTGCCAGCAGCTTTAACAGGGGCAATGAGCAGTTCTTC
cdr3_aa: CASSFNRGNEQFF
clone_size: -
d_call: TRBD1
v_call: TRBV9
j_call: TRBJ2-1

cdr3_nt: TGTGCCAGTAGCCTCGGACAGTTGGAGACCCAGTACTTC
cdr3_aa: CASSLGQLETQYF
clone_size: -
d_call: -
v_call: TRBV19
j_call: TRBJ2-5

cdr3_nt: TGTGCCAGCAGCCGCGGAGGGTACACTGAAGCTTTCTTT
cdr3_aa: CASSRGGYTEAFF
clone_size: -
d_call: -
v_call: TRBV27
j_call: TRBJ1-1

cdr3_nt: TGTGCCAGCAGTTTTAGCCGGCCGCATGAGCAGTTCTTC
cdr3_aa: CASSFSRPHEQFF
clone_size: -
d_call: -
v_call: TRBV27
j_call: TRBJ2-1

cdr3_nt: TGTGCCAGTAGTATTGGTTTGGGGCCGGGTCAGCCCCAGCATTTT
cdr3_aa: CASSIGLGPGQPQHF
clone_size: -
d_call: -
v_call: TRBV19
j_call: TRBJ1-5

cdr3_nt: TGTGCCAGCAGTGGGGGGGCCCGGAGAAACGAGCAGTACTTC
cdr3_aa: CASSGGARRNEQYF
clone_size: -
d_call: -
v_call: TRBV6-6
j_call: TRBJ2-7

cdr3_nt: TGTGCCAGCAAGGTAGGGGGCTCCTACAATGAGCAGTTCTTC
cdr3_aa: CASKVGGSYNEQFF
clone_size: -
d_call: -
v_call: TRBV2
j_call: TRBJ2-1

cdr3_nt: TGTGCCAGCAGCTTCCTTCCCGGGACAGGGGTTTACGAGCAGTACTTC
cdr3_aa: CASSFLPGTGVYEQYF
clone_size: few
d_call: TRBD1
v_call: TRBV7-9
j_call: TRBJ2-7

cdr3_nt: TGTGCCAGCAGCTTATCTGGACTAGCCTACAATGAGCAGTTCTTC
cdr3_aa: CASSLSGLAYNEQFF
clone_size: -
d_call: TRBD2
v_call: TRBV7-2
j_call: TRBJ2-1

cdr3_nt: TGTGCCAGCAGTGAAGCGCATGGCGGGGTCCACACCGGGGAGCTGTTTTTT
cdr3_aa: CASSEAHGGVHTGELFF
clone_size: -
d_call: -
v_call: TRBV2
j_call: TRBJ2-2

cdr3_nt: TGTGCCAGCAGCCACTCCGGGACAGGAACCTGGGGCAATCAGCCCCAGCATTTT
cdr3_aa: CASSHSGTGTWGNQPQHF
clone_size: -
d_call: TRBD1
v_call: TRBV7-9
j_call: TRBJ1-5

cdr3_nt: TGTGCCAGCGGGACCATACAGGGTAGCCAGCCCCAGCATTTT
cdr3_aa: CASGTIQGSQPQHF
clone_size: -
d_call: -
v_call: TRBV27
j_call: TRBJ1-5

cdr3_nt: TGTGCCAGCAGTGACTCGAAAATTAGTTTATCGGGAGACTACAATGAGCAGTTCTTC
cdr3_aa: CASSDSKISLSGDYNEQFF
clone_size: -
d_call: -
v_call: TRBV6-4
j_call: TRBJ2-1

cdr3_nt: TGTGCCAGCAGCCCCCCTAGCGGGGCCTACGAGCAGTACTTC
cdr3_aa: CASSPPSGAYEQYF
clone_size: -
d_call: TRBD2
v_call: TRBV13
j_call: TRBJ2-7

cdr3_nt: TGCGCCAGCAGCTTAGCTGCTGCTTCCTACAATGAGCAGTTCTTC
cdr3_aa: CASSLAAASYNEQFF
clone_size: -
d_call: -
v_call: TRBV5-1
j_call: TRBJ2-1